This note documents a single TCR beta chain sequence. The germline CDR1 and CDR2 sequences are SGHTA and FQGNSA. Losses at the gene ends were 1 base for V and 0 bases for J; bases not matched to a gene: 2. The CDR3 spans 15 residues. The data derive from a study of blood T cell repertoires in COVID-19. About the study: COVID-19 samples from acute and convalescent phases originated in the United States, Italy and Spain.

This table comes from immunoSEQ multiplex PCR, and its TCRdb copy is limited to in-frame clones, with some not included. The sample shows more than 40,000 clones, about 90% of them seen only once. Material: peripheral blood. The receptor was derived from a man aged 60-69 years with acute or convalescent COVID-19. The chain is built from TRBV7-2 and TRBJ1-2, with 7 nucleotides matching TRBD1. The DNA of the CDR3 is TGTGCCAGCAGCTTAGGACAGGGAGCTAACTATGGCTACACCTTC. Its protein product is CASSLGQGANYGYTF.